This TCR beta chain was profiled in a study of blood T cell repertoires in COVID-19. Turning to the study itself: The United States, Italy and Spain provided the acute and convalescent COVID-19 samples. In each case, the material was cDNA or gDNA derived from T cells, B-cell-depleted T cells, or PBMCs.

Using immunoSEQ multiplex PCR, the repertoire was profiled, and TCRdb retains in-frame clones only, with some absent. The sample lists a few hundred thousand clones, 89% occurring once. V was clipped by 6 bases and J by 3 bases; unmatched bases: 7. This CDR3 has 14 amino acids. The germline V gene encodes CDR1 LNHDA and CDR2 SQIVND (reference sequence). This clone has only one observation. The chain uses TRBV19 and TRBJ1-1; 7 positions agree with TRBD1. The sample was peripheral blood. This sequence was found in a man in his forties with acute or convalescent COVID-19. The CDR3 reads CASRQRQGHTEAFF. In DNA, the CDR3 is TGTGCCAGTAGGCAAAGACAGGGTCACACTGAAGCTTTCTTT.